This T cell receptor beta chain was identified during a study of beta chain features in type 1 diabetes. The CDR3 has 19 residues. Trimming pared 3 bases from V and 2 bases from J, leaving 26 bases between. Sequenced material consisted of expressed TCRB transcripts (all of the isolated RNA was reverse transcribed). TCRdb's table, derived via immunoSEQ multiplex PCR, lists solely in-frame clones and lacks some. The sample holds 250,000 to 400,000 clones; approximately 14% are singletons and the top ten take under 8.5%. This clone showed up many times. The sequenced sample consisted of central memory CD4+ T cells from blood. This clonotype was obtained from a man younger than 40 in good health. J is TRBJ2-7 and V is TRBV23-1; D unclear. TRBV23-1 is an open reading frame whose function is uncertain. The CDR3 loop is CASSQPSLAGPREPYEQYV. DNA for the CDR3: TGCGCCAGCAGTCAGCCCTCGTTAGCCGGGCCCCGAGAGCCCTACGAGCAGTACGTC.